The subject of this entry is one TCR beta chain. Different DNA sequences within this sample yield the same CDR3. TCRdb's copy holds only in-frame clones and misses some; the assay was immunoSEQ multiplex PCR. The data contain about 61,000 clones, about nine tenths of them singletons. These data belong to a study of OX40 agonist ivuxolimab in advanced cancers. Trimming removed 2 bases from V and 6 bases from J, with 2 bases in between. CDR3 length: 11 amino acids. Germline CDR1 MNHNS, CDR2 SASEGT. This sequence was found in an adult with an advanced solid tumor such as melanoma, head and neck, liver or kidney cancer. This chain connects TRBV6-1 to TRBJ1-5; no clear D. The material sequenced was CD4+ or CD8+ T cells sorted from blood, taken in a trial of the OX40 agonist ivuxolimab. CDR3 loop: CASSEIQPQHF. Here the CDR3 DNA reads TGTGCCAGCAGTGAAATTCAGCCCCAGCATTTT.